The next 28 T cell receptor beta chains were all read from a single sample in a study of blood T cells in healthy people across ages. Combining a sample-barcoded 5' primer with a J-beta primer mix, a second PCR ran for roughly 6 to 12 cycles. TCRdb processed the 5' RACE reads anew with MiXCR; each CDR3 protein has one entry. The sample shows some 1.5 million distinct CDR3 sequences, approximately 43% of them seen only once. Sequenced: blood. The receptor set was obtained from a woman between 18 and 29 years old in good health.

Note on this clonotype: A read error may account for a junction end that differs from germline. The CDR3 bases are TGTGCCAGCAGCCCGGACGTAAGCAGTCAGCCCCAGCATTTT. Amino acid sequence: CASSPDVSSQPQHF. This rearrangement joins TRBV7-2 to TRBJ1-5; D is uncertain. The CDR3 length is 14 residues. Germline lookup yields CDR1 SGHTA and CDR2 FQGNSA.

This chain joins TRBV6-4 and TRBJ2-1; D may be TRBD1 or TRBD2 (5 bases each). V was cut by 5 bases and J by 2 bases, with 19 bases left in between. This CDR3 is 17 amino acids long. CDR1 and CDR2 (germline): MRHNA, SNTAGT. Here the CDR3 reads CASSRPLGRRTYNEQFF. Here the CDR3 DNA reads TGTGCCAGCAGTAGACCCTTGGGACGGCGGACCTACAATGAGCAGTTCTTC.

This rearrangement joins TRBV24-1 to TRBJ2-2; D gene unclear. The CDR3 runs 11 residues. Germline CDR1 and CDR2: KGHDR and SFDVKD. Trimming cost V 9 bases and J 3 bases, with 4 bases left between them. This CDR3 reads CATGDTGELFF. CDR3 nucleotides: TGTGCCACCGGGGACACCGGGGAGCTGTTTTTT.

This clonotype was detected only a few times. The J gene is TRBJ1-2, the V gene TRBV20-1, with D tentatively TRBD1 (5 bases). The CDR3 consists of 13 residues. The ends were cut back, 6 bases at V and 0 bases at J, with 11 bases in the middle. Germline CDR1 reads DFQATT; CDR2 reads SNEGSKA (reference sequence). CDR3 residues: CSAGTGANYGYTF. CDR3 coding DNA: TGCAGTGCCGGGACGGGCGCTAACTATGGCTACACCTTC.

This clonotype was counted many times. The chain combines TRBV20-1 with TRBJ2-1; TRBD2 aligns across 11 bases. This CDR3 spans 15 amino acids. In germline, CDR1 is DFQATT, CDR2 SNEGSKA (reference sequence). The ends lost 6 bases at V and 5 bases at J; junction bases unmatched: 9. The CDR3 nucleotides are TGCAGTGCAGAAGACCCGGGACTAGCGGACAATGAGCAGTTCTTC. It translates to CSAEDPGLADNEQFF.

This chain links TRBV4-2 with TRBJ2-1; no firm D call. CDR1 and CDR2 (germline): LGHNA, YNFKEQ. The CDR3 extends over 16 amino acids. Trimming left V 3 bases short and J 0 bases short, with 12 bases between. CDR3 sequence (DNA): TGTGCCAGCAGCCACCCTCAGGTTCTCTCCTACAATGAGCAGTTCTTC. Its translation: CASSHPQVLSYNEQFF.

This clonotype was seen a handful of times. The rearrangement links TRBV6-6 to TRBJ2-1; possible D gene TRBD1, 5 bases. The CDR3 consists of 14 residues. Trimming shortened V by 7 bases and J by 5 bases, and 15 bases separated the two germline ends. Per germline, CDR1 MNHNY and CDR2 SVGAGI (reference sequence). The chain's CDR3 is CASTFQGNDNEQFF. The DNA for the CDR3 is TGTGCCAGCACTTTTCAGGGTAACGACAATGAGCAGTTCTTC.

V gene TRBV20-1 combines with J gene TRBJ2-1, with 7 bases aligning to TRBD2. The CDR3 extends over 17 amino acids. V gave up 5 bases and J gave up 6 bases; unmatched junction bases: 19. CDR1 is DFQATT and CDR2 is SNEGSKA in the germline V gene (reference sequence). Here the CDR3 reads CSALKGLTGEMGNEQFF. The CDR3 DNA follows: TGCAGTGCTTTGAAGGGACTAACGGGAGAAATGGGCAATGAGCAGTTCTTC.

The chain combines TRBV28 with TRBJ2-7; TRBD2 might be the D (6 bases). The CDR3 length is 14 residues. Germline V lookup: CDR1 MDHEN, CDR2 SYDVKM. Trimming took 7 bases from V and 3 from J, leaving 16 bases between them. CDR3 region: CASTSASANYEQYF. CDR3 bases: TGTGCCAGCACCAGCGCTAGCGCGAACTACGAGCAGTACTTC.

Remarks on this clonotype: At one end, the junction sequence differs from germline, possibly due to a read error. The rearrangement joins TRBV20-1 to TRBJ2-7; unclear D gene. The CDR3 covers 15 residues. Germline V gene data show CDR1 as DFQATT and CDR2 as SNEGSKA (reference sequence). This CDR3 is CSARATRLNSCEQYF. In DNA form, the CDR3 reads TGCAGTGCTAGAGCCACGCGCCTCAACTCCTGCGAGCAGTACTTC.

The V and J genes are TRBV4-3 and TRBJ2-1; D not certain. Germline CDR1 and CDR2: LGHNA and YSLEER. Trimming cost V 1 base and J 7 bases, with 11 bases left between them. There are 14 residues in the CDR3. The CDR3 is CASSQGGMANEQFF. The CDR3 DNA follows: TGCGCCAGCAGCCAAGGGGGAATGGCAAATGAGCAGTTCTTC.

The J gene is TRBJ2-1, the V gene TRBV3-1; D may be TRBD2 (9 bases). Germline V CDR1 and CDR2: LGHDT, YNNKEL (reference sequence). Trimming took off 6 bases at V and 0 bases at J, with 18 bases between the two ends. This CDR3 is 17 amino acids long. CDR3 loop: CASSQGAGGSSYNEQFF. The CDR3, as DNA: TGTGCCAGCAGTCAGGGGGCGGGAGGGAGCTCCTACAATGAGCAGTTCTTC.

The CDR3 reads CSAQGLAGPSTDTQYF. The CDR3 DNA follows: TGCAGTGCCCAGGGACTAGCGGGACCCTCGACGGATACGCAGTATTTT. V and J are TRBV20-1 and TRBJ2-3; 13 bases match TRBD2. Germline V CDR1 and CDR2: DFQATT, SNEGSKA (reference sequence). The CDR3 is made up of 16 amino acids. V was clipped by 6 bases and J by 6 bases; unmatched bases: 12.

As for this clonotype: One end of the junction is discordant with germline, which a read error may explain. This chain uses TRBV5-1 with TRBJ2-3, with D possibly matching TRBD1 (6 bases). This CDR3 is 13 amino acids long. Germline CDR1 reads SGHRS; CDR2 reads YFSETQ. The CDR3 DNA is TGCACCAGCAGCTTGGCGCCGAGGGGGACGCAGTATTTT. This gives the protein CTSSLAPRGTQYF.

The chain is built from TRBV4-3 and TRBJ2-3; TRBD2 agrees at 8 bases. From germline, CDR1 is LGHNA and CDR2 YSLEER. The CDR3 has 17 residues. V lost 2 bases to trimming and J lost 0 bases; unmatched junction nucleotides: 7. The CDR3 region is CASSQSLAGFSTDTQYF. The CDR3 DNA follows: TGCGCCAGCAGCCAAAGTTTAGCGGGGTTTAGCACAGATACGCAGTATTTT.

This clonotype was detected only a few times. This chain connects TRBV12-5 to TRBJ2-3, with no clear D. CDR1 is LGHNT and CDR2 is FRNRAP in the germline V gene. The CDR3 length is 11 residues. Trimming left V 3 bases short and J 6 bases short, with 4 bases between. CDR3 protein: CASGFGDTQYF. The CDR3 coding sequence is TGTGCTAGTGGTTTTGGCGATACGCAGTATTTT.

This rearrangement joins TRBV4-3 to TRBJ2-3, with 9 bases that match TRBD1. CDR1 LGHNA and CDR2 YSLEER come from the germline V gene. Trimming at V came to 1 base and at J to 10 bases, leaving 12 bases not matched to a gene. This CDR3 is 16 amino acids long. The CDR3, as DNA: TGCGCCAGCAGCCAAGTGGCGGGACAGGGACTTGGAGCGCAGTATTTT. Translated, it gives CASSQVAGQGLGAQYF.

In this sample, this clonotype turned up a few times. V usage is TRBV9 and J usage is TRBJ2-2; 8 nucleotides line up with TRBD2. The CDR3 length is 16 residues. The germline CDR1 and CDR2 sequences are SGDLS and YYNGEE. Unmatched junction bases numbered 2, after V lost 1 base and J lost 0 bases. The CDR3 reads CASSVSREANTGELFF. The CDR3 region has the DNA TGTGCCAGCAGCGTATCGCGGGAGGCGAACACCGGGGAGCTGTTTTTT. Supplemented by reference TRBV9 and TRBJ2-2, the full variable domain reads DSGVTQTPKHLITATGQRVTLRCSPRSGDLSVYWYQQSLDQGLQFLIQYYNGEERAKGNILERFSAQQFPDLHSELNLSSLELGDSALYFCASSVSREANTGELFFGEGSRLTVL.

The rearrangement uses TRBV6-2 or TRBV6-3 and TRBJ1-2; TRBD1 matches at 9 bases. Germline V gives CDR1 MNHEY, CDR2 SVGEGT. The CDR3 runs 12 residues. V shed 7 bases, J shed 8 bases, and the junction held 5 bases outside the gene matches. The CDR3 here is CASNLGQGGYTF. The CDR3 nucleotides read TGTGCCAGCAACCTGGGACAGGGCGGCTACACCTTC.

The chain combines TRBV20-1 with TRBJ2-5; 9 bases align to TRBD2. Germline V gene sequence: CDR1 DFQATT, CDR2 SNEGSKA (reference sequence). V lost 3 bases, J lost 11 bases, and 16 bases stayed unmatched. The CDR3 totals 15 residues. The DNA of the CDR3 is TGCAGTGCTAGCCCGGCCTTTAGCGGGAGAAATGAGCAGTACTTC. Amino acid sequence: CSASPAFSGRNEQYF.

This clonotype was seen at least ten times. This chain links TRBV7-2 with TRBJ2-7, with D possibly matching TRBD1 (5 bases). V was shortened by 2 bases and J by 4 bases, with 9 bases between the two germline ends. This CDR3 contains 13 residues. CDR1 and CDR2 from the germline V gene are SGHTA and FQGNSA. CDR3 in amino acids: CASSLRDRYEQYF. The CDR3 nucleotides are TGTGCCAGCAGCTTACGAGACAGATACGAGCAGTACTTC.

This clonotype was seen a handful of times. The CDR3 region is CASSQERAATYEQYF. CDR3 sequence (DNA): TGCGCCAGCAGCCAAGAACGCGCGGCAACCTACGAGCAGTACTTC. The chain joins TRBV4-1 to TRBJ2-7; D gene uncertain. Germline CDR1 is MGHRA and CDR2 is YSYEKL. The V and J ends lost 0 bases and 2 bases respectively, with 11 bases between them. This CDR3 has 15 residues.

There are a few counts of this clonotype. The J gene is TRBJ2-7, the V gene TRBV20-1, with 7 bases lining up with TRBD2. Germline CDR1 DFQATT, CDR2 SNEGSKA (reference sequence). The CDR3 loop spans 14 amino acids. J lost 2 bases, V lost 3 bases, and 7 bases had no gene match. CDR3 sequence reads: CSASTPSGTYEQYF. The CDR3 bases are TGCAGTGCTAGTACTCCTAGCGGTACCTACGAGCAGTACTTC.

The genes are TRBV29-1 and TRBJ2-5; no reliable D call. The V and J ends lost 2 bases and 11 bases respectively, with 21 bases between them. CDR3 size: 14 residues. Germline loops: CDR1 SQVTM, CDR2 ANQGSEA. The chain's CDR3 is CSVESSIRRNEQYF. In DNA, the CDR3 is TGCAGCGTTGAATCCTCAATACGACGGAATGAGCAGTACTTC.

This clonotype was detected only a few times. The CDR3 here is CASSVAGGTGELFF. CDR3 in DNA: TGTGCCAGCAGCGTAGCGGGGGGGACCGGGGAGCTGTTTTTT. The gene calls are TRBV9 and TRBJ2-2, with TRBD2 matching over 8 bases. The CDR3 length is 14 residues. Germline-derived CDR1 and CDR2 are SGDLS and YYNGEE. The V gene end was trimmed by 0 bases and the J gene end by 5 bases; junction bases not matched to a gene: 0.

About this clonotype itself: With a much larger clone just one base away, this may be a read error. The V and J genes are TRBV7-2 and TRBJ2-3, with D perhaps matching TRBD2 (6 bases). This CDR3 contains 14 residues. Germline CDR1 reads SGHTA; CDR2 reads FQGNSA. The CDR3 region has the DNA TGTGCCGGCAGCTTAGAGACTAGTCCAGATACGCAGTATTTT. This gives the protein CAGSLETSPDTQYF.

The chain employs TRBV19 and TRBJ1-5, with D possibly TRBD1 on 6 matching bases. Looked up from germline, CDR1 is LNHDA and CDR2 is SQIVND (reference sequence). V was shortened by 5 bases and J by 0 bases, with 8 bases between the two germline ends. This CDR3 is 14 amino acids long. The CDR3 sequence: CASSHRVSNQPQHF. The DNA of the CDR3 is TGTGCCAGTAGTCACAGGGTTAGCAATCAGCCCCAGCATTTT.

The rearrangement uses TRBV6-1 and TRBJ2-7; TRBD1 is a possible D gene (5 bases). The V gene's germline CDR1 is MNHNS and CDR2 SASEGT. The CDR3 sequence is 15 residues long. The ends were cut back, 7 bases at V and 3 bases at J, with 19 bases in the middle. The CDR3 loop reads CASKTMTAGYYEQYF. CDR3 coding DNA: TGTGCCAGCAAAACTATGACAGCCGGGTACTACGAGCAGTACTTC.